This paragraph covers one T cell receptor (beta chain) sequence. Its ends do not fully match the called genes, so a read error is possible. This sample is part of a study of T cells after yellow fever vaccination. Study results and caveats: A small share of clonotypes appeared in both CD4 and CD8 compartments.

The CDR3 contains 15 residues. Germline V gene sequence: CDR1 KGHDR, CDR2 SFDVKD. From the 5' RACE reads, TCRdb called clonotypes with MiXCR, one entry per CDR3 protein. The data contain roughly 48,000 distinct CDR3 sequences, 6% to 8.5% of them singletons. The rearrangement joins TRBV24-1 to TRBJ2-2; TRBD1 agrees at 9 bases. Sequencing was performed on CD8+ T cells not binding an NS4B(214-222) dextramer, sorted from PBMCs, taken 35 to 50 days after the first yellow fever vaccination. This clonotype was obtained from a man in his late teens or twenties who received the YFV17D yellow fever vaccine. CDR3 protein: CPTSGRDREIGELFF. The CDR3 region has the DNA TGTCCCACCAGTGGGAGGGACAGGGAGATCGGGGAGCTGTTTTTT.